The clone carrying this TCR beta chain was seen more than once but under ten times. Its specificity is not known. Expressed TCRB transcripts got sequenced, as all isolated RNA was reverse transcribed. Each sample of naive, central memory or regulatory T cells had, on average, around 4 million reads. Profiled with immunoSEQ multiplex PCR; TCRdb holds only in-frame clones, not every one. The table records approximately 300,000 clones, approximately 11% of them present only once. This entry comes from a study of beta chain features in type 1 diabetes. Across the whole study: The patient and healthy donor groups were comparable for age, gender and cell yields.

Study conclusions and caveats: A closer apparent resemblance between naive, central memory and Treg TCRB repertoires was seen in patients than in healthy donors.

There are 15 residues in the CDR3. Looked up from germline, CDR1 is MDHEN and CDR2 is SYDVKM. The J segment lost 1 base and the V segment lost 6 bases, leaving 6 bases of the junction unmatched. The origin of this receptor is a woman aged 25 to 39 in good health. The chain carries TRBV28 and TRBJ2-5; 9 bases are shared with TRBD1. The source material was naive CD4+ T cells from blood. CDR3 bases: TGTGCCAGCAGCAAGGGACAGGGAATCCAAGAGACCCAGTACTTC. It encodes CASSKGQGIQETQYF.